This T cell receptor beta chain is drawn from a study of CD8+ T cells in alopecia areata. Treatment indicated: oral pan-JAK inhibitor, 5-10 mg twice daily. The CDR3 contains 13 residues. Germline V gives CDR1 SGDLS, CDR2 YYNGEE. Trimming removed 0 bases at V and 5 bases at J, with 6 bases between. RNA extraction was followed by reverse transcription into cDNA, which acted as the sequencing template. Here immunoSEQ multiplex PCR was the method, and the copy in TCRdb shows in-frame clones only, minus some. The sample lists 180,000 or so clones; 53% were seen once. Here the sequenced sample was CD8+ T cells sorted from blood, taken at week 24, from a patient treated with tofacitinib. This TCR derives from a human donor with alopecia areata. V is TRBV9 and J is TRBJ2-1, with no clear D. In nucleotides, the CDR3 is TGTGCCAGCAGCGTAGATCGAGACAATGAGCAGTTCTTC. This translates into CASSVDRDNEQFF.